This is a list of T cell receptor beta chains from one sample in a study of blood T cell repertoires in COVID-19. Assay used: immunoSEQ multiplex PCR; TCRdb lists only in-frame clones, some missing. Counted here are fewer than 500,000 clones, about 90% occurring once; the ten biggest clones make up about 2.1%. Sequences were obtained from PBMCs or T cells enriched from blood (not recorded which). The receptors derive from a woman under 30 with acute COVID-19. Each CDR3 is given with its conserved first and last residue. Fields, in order: J gene, V gene, D gene, clone size, CDR3 DNA, CDR3 protein. A D gene is named only where the DNA matches it firmly. A clone size is listed for some rows: how often the clone was seen (once, few, many), or a class if it is expanded.

TRBJ2-2	TRBV18	NA	NA	TGTGCCAGCTCTCCCGACAGGAACACGAACACCGGGGAGCTGTTTTTT	CASSPDRNTNTGELFF
TRBJ1-4	TRBV4-1	NA	NA	TGCGCCAGCAGCATACGACAGAGAGCCCCGGGGGTTACTAATGAAAAACTGTTTTTT	CASSIRQRAPGVTNEKLFF
TRBJ1-3	TRBV4-1	TRBD1	NA	TGCGCCAGCAGCCAGCAAGCACAGGGGGCGCGTCTTGGAAACACCATATATTTT	CASSQQAQGARLGNTIYF
TRBJ1-1	TRBV29-1	NA	NA	TGCAGCGTTCTGCCTGATTCAGGGCAGGCTTTCTTT	CSVLPDSGQAFF
TRBJ1-4	TRBV10-3	NA	NA	TGTGCCATCAGGGGGAGAGAAGGCGAAAAACTGTTTTTT	CAIRGREGEKLFF
TRBJ1-1	TRBV6-5	TRBD1	NA	TGTGCCAGCAGTTACTCGAGGTCTCCAGGGGGGACTGAAGCTTTCTTT	CASSYSRSPGGTEAFF
TRBJ2-3	TRBV4-1	NA	few	TGCGCCAGCAGCCAAGAGAGGCCCACAGATACGCAGTATTTT	CASSQERPTDTQYF
TRBJ1-5	TRBV28	NA	NA	TGTGCCAGCAGTACTGGACAGACTAGCAATCAGCCCCAGCATTTT	CASSTGQTSNQPQHF
TRBJ1-4	TRBV7-6	NA	NA	TGTGCCAGCAGCTTAATTCAGAGAGGGTATGGGGAACTGTTTTTT	CASSLIQRGYGELFF
TRBJ1-6	TRBV2	NA	NA	TGTGCCAGCAGGGCGACTGCCTCTTCACCCCTCCACTTT	CASRATASSPLHF
TRBJ1-2	TRBV9	TRBD1	NA	TGTGCCAGCAGCCCACCGGGTGGGGGACAGGGTTTAGTCTCTATTCGGGGCTACACCTTC	CASSPPGGGQGLVSIRGYTF
TRBJ2-3	TRBV15	TRBD1	NA	TGTGCCACCAGCAGAGCAGGGGGAACGGATACGCAGTATTTT	CATSRAGGTDTQYF
TRBJ2-5	TRBV6-1	NA	NA	TGTGCCAGCAGTGATGGAGGGACCGGTGGGACCCAGTACTTC	CASSDGGTGGTQYF
TRBJ1-5	TRBV15	NA	NA	TGTGCCACCAGCCAAGGACAGAATAGCAATCAGCCCCAGCATTTT	CATSQGQNSNQPQHF
TRBJ1-4	TRBV9	TRBD1	NA	TGTGCCAGCAGCACCGGGACAGGGAATGAAAAACTGTTTTTT	CASSTGTGNEKLFF
TRBJ2-5	TRBV27	TRBD2	few	TGTGCCAGCAGTTTATCTCCTAGCGGAGCCCAAGAGACCCAGTACTTC	CASSLSPSGAQETQYF
TRBJ2-7	TRBV4-3	TRBD2	NA	TGCGCCAGCAGCCAACAAGCGGGAGGCCGAGGAGCCTACGAGCAGTACTTC	CASSQQAGGRGAYEQYF
TRBJ2-7	TRBV5-5	TRBD1	NA	TGTGCCAGCAGCTTGGAGCCCGGGACAGGGAGTGACGAGCAGTACTTC	CASSLEPGTGSDEQYF
TRBJ1-5	TRBV18	TRBD1	NA	TGTGCCAGCTCGGTCTCAGGGGGCTCTCAGCCCCAGCATTTT	CASSVSGGSQPQHF
TRBJ2-2	TRBV11-2	TRBD2	NA	TGTGCCAGCAGCTTATCAGCGGGGAGTCTTAACACCGGGGAGCTGTTTTTT	CASSLSAGSLNTGELFF
TRBJ1-2	TRBV11-2	TRBD1	NA	TGTGCCAGCAGCTTAGGGGACAGGGTATATGGCTACACCTTC	CASSLGDRVYGYTF
TRBJ1-1	TRBV5-1	TRBD1	NA	TGCGCCAGCAGCCCACAGGGGGCAGGTGCTGAAGCTTTCTTT	CASSPQGAGAEAFF
TRBJ2-5	TRBV6-5	TRBD2	NA	TGTGCCAGCAGTTACCCTACTAGCGGGGGGGAGACCCAGTACTTC	CASSYPTSGGETQYF
TRBJ2-5	TRBV24-1	TRBD2	NA	TGTGCCACCAGTGATTGGATAACTAGCGGGAGTATTACCCAGTACTTC	CATSDWITSGSITQYF
TRBJ2-7	TRBV4-1	NA	NA	TGCGCCAGCAGCGGTGGAGGGTCAGAGCAGTACTTC	CASSGGGSEQYF
TRBJ1-6	TRBV18	NA	NA	TGTGCCAGCTCACCAGGAGACAGGAGTAATTCACCCCTCCACTTT	CASSPGDRSNSPLHF
TRBJ2-3	TRBV6-1	TRBD1	NA	TGTGCCAGCAGTGACGTGGGACAGGGGTTTGCAGATACGCAGTATTTT	CASSDVGQGFADTQYF
TRBJ2-7	TRBV3-1/TRBV3-2	NA	few	TGTGCCAGCAGCCAAGGACTGGACAGTTCCTACGAGCAGTACTTC	CASSQGLDSSYEQYF
TRBJ1-1	TRBV24-1	TRBD1	NA	TGTGCCACCAGTGGGACAGGGGGCAGGAACACTGAAGCTTTCTTT	CATSGTGGRNTEAFF
TRBJ2-1	TRBV2	TRBD2	few	TGTGCCAGCAAGTTAGCGGGGGGGATCCACAATGAGCAGTTCTTC	CASKLAGGIHNEQFF
TRBJ2-3	TRBV9	TRBD2	NA	TGTGCCAGCAGCGTAGGGCTAGCGGGCTTCACAGATACGCAGTATTTT	CASSVGLAGFTDTQYF
TRBJ1-1	TRBV5-1	TRBD1	few	TGCGCCAGCAGCCCGCAGGGGGGGAACACTGAAGCTTTCTTT	CASSPQGGNTEAFF
TRBJ1-1	TRBV3-1/TRBV3-2	NA	few	TGTGCCAGCAGCCATTCCACTCTGTCTAGGGGAGGAACTTTCTTT	CASSHSTLSRGGTFF
TRBJ1-6	TRBV7-9	NA	NA	TGTGCCAGCAGCCGCCGTCGGGAGAGCTCCTATAATTCACCCCTCCACTTT	CASSRRRESSYNSPLHF
TRBJ2-5	TRBV29-1	NA	NA	TGCAGCGTTGCCCACTTGGTGGCGGGGCCCCAAGAGACCCAGTACTTC	CSVAHLVAGPQETQYF
TRBJ2-1	TRBV7-9	TRBD2	NA	TGTGCCAGCAGCTCGGACGGGAGGGTCCATGAGCAGTTCTTC	CASSSDGRVHEQFF
TRBJ2-7	TRBV28	TRBD1	NA	TGTGCCAGCAGTTGGACAGGGGCCTACGAGCAGTACTTC	CASSWTGAYEQYF